This T cell receptor (beta chain) was profiled in a study of cytomegalovirus exposure and HLA in healthy donors. PCR employed 60 Vbeta and 13 Jbeta primers. Here immunoSEQ multiplex PCR was the method, and the copy in TCRdb shows in-frame clones only, minus some. In the table there are about 130,000 clones, roughly 84% of which are singletons. The ends were cut back, 1 base at V and 8 bases at J, with 9 bases in the middle. CDR3 length: 13 residues. Germline V lookup: CDR1 MGHRA, CDR2 YSYEKL. V gene TRBV4-1 combines with J gene TRBJ1-5; D unresolved. Sequencing was carried out using PBMCs. This sequence was found in a boy younger than 18 in good health and CMV-seronegative. The CDR3 DNA is TGCGCCAGCAGCCAAGTTTACCGGGAGCCCCAGCATTTT. Amino acid sequence: CASSQVYREPQHF.